The sequence of this T cell receptor (beta chain) was determined in a study of blood T cell repertoires in COVID-19. The wider study: PBMCs, B-cell-depleted T cells, or T cells provided the cDNA or gDNA that made up the material.

The repertoire was sequenced with immunoSEQ multiplex PCR; TCRdb's copy has only in-frame clones and lacks some. Altogether 65,000 or so clones are present, approximately 84% being singletons, with the ten largest covering roughly 4%. The TCR comes from a man aged 60 to 75 with acute or convalescent COVID-19. Sequencing used peripheral blood.

CDR3 in DNA: TGTGCCAGCAGCTACGGGACAGGGTTTAATTCACCCCTCCACTTT. It yields the protein CASSYGTGFNSPLHF. The rearrangement joins TRBV7-6 to TRBJ1-6, with 9 bases identical to TRBD1. V gave up 4 bases and J gave up 6 bases; unmatched junction bases: 4. The CDR3 totals 15 residues. The germline gives CDR1 SGHVS, CDR2 FNYEAQ.